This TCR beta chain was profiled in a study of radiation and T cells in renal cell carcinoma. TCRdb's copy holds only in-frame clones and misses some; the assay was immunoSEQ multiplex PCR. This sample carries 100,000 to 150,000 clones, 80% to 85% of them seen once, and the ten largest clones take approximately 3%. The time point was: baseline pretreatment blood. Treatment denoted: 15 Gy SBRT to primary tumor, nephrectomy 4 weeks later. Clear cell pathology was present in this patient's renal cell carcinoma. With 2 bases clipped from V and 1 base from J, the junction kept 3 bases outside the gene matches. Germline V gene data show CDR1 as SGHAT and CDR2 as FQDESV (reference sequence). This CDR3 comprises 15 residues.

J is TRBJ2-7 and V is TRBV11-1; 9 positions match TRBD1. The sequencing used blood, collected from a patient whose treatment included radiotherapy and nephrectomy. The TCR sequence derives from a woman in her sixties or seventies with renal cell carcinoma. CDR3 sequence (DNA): TGTGCCAGCAGCTTAACCGGGACAGGGTCCTACGAGCAGTACTTC. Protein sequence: CASSLTGTGSYEQYF.